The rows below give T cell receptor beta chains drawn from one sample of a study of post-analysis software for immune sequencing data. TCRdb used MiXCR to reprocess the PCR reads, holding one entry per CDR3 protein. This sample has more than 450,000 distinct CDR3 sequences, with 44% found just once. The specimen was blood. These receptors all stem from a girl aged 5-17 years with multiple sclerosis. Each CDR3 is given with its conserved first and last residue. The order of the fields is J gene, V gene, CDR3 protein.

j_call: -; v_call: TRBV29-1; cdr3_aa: CSVEQRQGPPYEQYF
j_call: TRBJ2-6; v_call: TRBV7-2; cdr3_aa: CASSSLGGVGVLTF
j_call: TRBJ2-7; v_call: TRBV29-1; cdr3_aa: CSVVTGSYEQYF
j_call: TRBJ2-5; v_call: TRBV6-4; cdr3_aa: CASSGWVSRGQETQYF
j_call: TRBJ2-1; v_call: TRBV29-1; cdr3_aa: CSVAGGSIYNEQFF
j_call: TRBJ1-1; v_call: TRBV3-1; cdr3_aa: CASSREGANTEAFF
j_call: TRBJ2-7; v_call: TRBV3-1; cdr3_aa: CASSLREGSSYEQYF
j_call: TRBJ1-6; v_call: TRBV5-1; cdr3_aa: CASSLDVDSYNSPLHF
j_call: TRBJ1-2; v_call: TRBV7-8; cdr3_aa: CASSLRENNYGYTF
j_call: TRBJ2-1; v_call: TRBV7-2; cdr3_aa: CTSSFDRGREQFF
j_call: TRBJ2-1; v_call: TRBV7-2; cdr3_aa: CASSLGLAGLGEQFF
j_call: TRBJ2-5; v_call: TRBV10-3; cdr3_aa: CAISESGDNQETQYF
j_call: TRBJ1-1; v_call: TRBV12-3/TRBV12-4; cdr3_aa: CASSLTVGVNTEAFF
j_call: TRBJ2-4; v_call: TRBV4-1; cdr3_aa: CASSKGVGKNIQYF
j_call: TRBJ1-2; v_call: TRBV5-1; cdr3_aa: CASSRTGEGGGYTF
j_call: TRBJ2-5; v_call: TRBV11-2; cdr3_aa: CASKLMFVLAEMTQETQYF
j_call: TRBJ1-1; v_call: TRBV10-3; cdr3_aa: CAIIEGAEAFF
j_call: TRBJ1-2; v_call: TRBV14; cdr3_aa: CASSLTGGRPSGYTF
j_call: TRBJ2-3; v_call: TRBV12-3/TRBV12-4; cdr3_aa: CASSWRDRGTGGDTQYF
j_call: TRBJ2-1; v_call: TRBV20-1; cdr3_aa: CSALLPRGGHGEQFF
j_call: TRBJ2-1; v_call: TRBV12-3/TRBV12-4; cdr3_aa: CASSPPQAGGYNEQFF
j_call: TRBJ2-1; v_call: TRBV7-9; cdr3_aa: CASSSGLAYNEQFF
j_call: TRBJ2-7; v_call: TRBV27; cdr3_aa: CASRGQGAGYEQYF
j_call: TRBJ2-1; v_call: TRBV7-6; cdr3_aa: CASSPGTSGSGEQFF
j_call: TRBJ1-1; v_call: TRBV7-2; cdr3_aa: CASRTIGGRDLAFF
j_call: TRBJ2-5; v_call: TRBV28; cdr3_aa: CASRRGTSQETQYF
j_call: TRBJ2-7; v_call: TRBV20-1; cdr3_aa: CSALDTRAGVLTQYF
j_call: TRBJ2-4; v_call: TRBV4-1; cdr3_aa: CASSPGLAGGLSKNIQYF
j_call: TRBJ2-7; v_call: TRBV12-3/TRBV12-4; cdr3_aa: CASRLTSGPYEQYF
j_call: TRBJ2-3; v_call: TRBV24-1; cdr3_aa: CATSDTRPPHLNTQYF
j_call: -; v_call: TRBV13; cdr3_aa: CTSSIGGSYEQYF
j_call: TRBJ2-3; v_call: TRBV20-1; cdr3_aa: CSADGGEETSGSTDTQYF
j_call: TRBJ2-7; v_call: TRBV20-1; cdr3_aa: CSARRVQGYSYEQYF
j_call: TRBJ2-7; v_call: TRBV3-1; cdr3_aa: CASSPRGVQSYEQYF
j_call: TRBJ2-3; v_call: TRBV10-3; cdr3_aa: CAISERGGQTDTQYF
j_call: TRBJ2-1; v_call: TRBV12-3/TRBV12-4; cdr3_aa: CASSLVPYNEQFF
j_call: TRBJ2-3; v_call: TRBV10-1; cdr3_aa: CASSIGTATQYF
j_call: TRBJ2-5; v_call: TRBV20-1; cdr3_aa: CSAVKGEETQYF
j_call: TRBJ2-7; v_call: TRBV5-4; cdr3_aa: CASSFPSGDPYEQYF
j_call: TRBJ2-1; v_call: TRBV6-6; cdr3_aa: CASSYSVDEQFF